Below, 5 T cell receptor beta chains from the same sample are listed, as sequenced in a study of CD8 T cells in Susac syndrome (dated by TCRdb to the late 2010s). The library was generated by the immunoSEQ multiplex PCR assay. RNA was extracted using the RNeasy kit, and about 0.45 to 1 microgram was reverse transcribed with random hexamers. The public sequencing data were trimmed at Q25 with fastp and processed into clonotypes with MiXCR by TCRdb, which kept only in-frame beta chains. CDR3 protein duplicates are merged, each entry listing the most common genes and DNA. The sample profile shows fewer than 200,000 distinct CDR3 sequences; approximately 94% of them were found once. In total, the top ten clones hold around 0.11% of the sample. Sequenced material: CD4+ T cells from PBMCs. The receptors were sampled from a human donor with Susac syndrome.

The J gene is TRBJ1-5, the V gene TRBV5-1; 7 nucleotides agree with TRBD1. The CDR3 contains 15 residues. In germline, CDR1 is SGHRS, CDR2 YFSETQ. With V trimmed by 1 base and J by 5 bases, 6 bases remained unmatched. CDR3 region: CASSLTGVGDQPQHF. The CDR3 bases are TGCGCCAGCAGCTTGACAGGGGTAGGCGATCAGCCCCAGCATTTT.

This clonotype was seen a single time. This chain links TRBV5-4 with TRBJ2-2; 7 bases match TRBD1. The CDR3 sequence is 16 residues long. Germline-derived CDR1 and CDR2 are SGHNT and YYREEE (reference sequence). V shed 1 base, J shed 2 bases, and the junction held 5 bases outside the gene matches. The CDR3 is CASSLWDRKNTGELFF. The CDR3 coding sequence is TGTGCCAGCAGCTTGTGGGACAGAAAAAACACCGGGGAGCTGTTTTTT.

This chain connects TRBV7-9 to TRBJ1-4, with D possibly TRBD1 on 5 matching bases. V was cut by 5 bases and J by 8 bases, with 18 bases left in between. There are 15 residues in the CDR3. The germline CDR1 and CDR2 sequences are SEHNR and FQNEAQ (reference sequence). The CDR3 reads CASSRAGAEREKLFF. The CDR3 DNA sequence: TGTGCCAGCAGCCGCGCCGGGGCAGAGCGGGAAAAACTGTTTTTT.

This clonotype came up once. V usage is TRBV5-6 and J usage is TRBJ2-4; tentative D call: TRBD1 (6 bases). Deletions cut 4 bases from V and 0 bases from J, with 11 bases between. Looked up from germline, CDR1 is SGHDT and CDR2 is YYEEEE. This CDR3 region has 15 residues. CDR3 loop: CASSPPGAAKNIQYF. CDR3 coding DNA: TGTGCCAGCAGCCCCCCAGGGGCAGCCAAAAACATTCAGTACTTC.

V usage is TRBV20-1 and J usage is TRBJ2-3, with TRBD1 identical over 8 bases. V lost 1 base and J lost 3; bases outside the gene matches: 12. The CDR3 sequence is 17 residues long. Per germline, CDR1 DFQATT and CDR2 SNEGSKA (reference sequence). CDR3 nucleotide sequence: TGCAGTGCTAGAGTCTATCTCGGCAGGGGGCCGACAGATACGCAGTATTTT. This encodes CSARVYLGRGPTDTQYF.